These 30 T cell receptor beta chains originate from one sample sequenced in a study of CD4 T cells in relation to SARS-CoV-2 and coronaviruses. Here immunoSEQ multiplex PCR was the method, and the copy in TCRdb shows in-frame clones only, minus some. The data show approximately 36,000 clones, around 83% seen once. These receptors are not linked to any known antigen. Sequencing was done on a sample of naive CD4+ T cells from PBMCs, cultured in vitro. Subset: naive CD4+ T cells isolated by negative enrichment. The origin of the receptors is an adult with COVID-19.

V is TRBV10-3 and J is TRBJ2-3; TRBD2 matches at 7 bases. The germline gives CDR1 ENHRY, CDR2 SYGVKD. CDR3 size: 15 residues. V gave up 2 bases and J gave up 4 bases; unmatched junction bases: 6. DNA of the CDR3: TGTGCCATCAGTGAGCTGGCGGGAGAATCAGATACGCAGTATTTT. Translation: CAISELAGESDTQYF.

This sequence joins TRBV5-1 and TRBJ1-1; TRBD1 matches at 7 bases. Looked up from germline, CDR1 is SGHRS and CDR2 is YFSETQ. Trimming removed 3 bases from V and 2 bases from J; junction bases left unmatched: 4. The CDR3 totals 14 residues. The CDR3 sequence is CASSSWTGNTEAFF. CDR3 sequence (DNA): TGCGCCAGCAGCTCCTGGACAGGCAACACTGAAGCTTTCTTT.

The chain employs TRBV20-1 and TRBJ1-1; no clear D. The V gene's germline CDR1 is DFQATT and CDR2 SNEGSKA (reference sequence). CDR3 length equals 10 residues. Trimming took 6 bases from V and 9 from J, leaving 11 bases between them. In DNA, the CDR3 is TGCAGTGCCTTGACACCCCAAGCTTTCTTT. Protein product: CSALTPQAFF.

This clone showed up just once. One junction end does not reproduce the germline sequence, and a read error may be involved. V and J are TRBV10-3 and TRBJ2-3, with 7 bases matching TRBD2. Germline V gene lookup returns CDR1 ENHRY and CDR2 SYGVKD. The CDR3 has 14 residues. In nucleotides, the CDR3 is TGTGCCATCAATGAGGGAGGGAGCACAGATACGCAGTATTTT. Protein product: CAINEGGSTDTQYF.

CDR3 DNA sequence: TGTGCCACCAGCAGGGAATTAGGGGGCTACGAGCAGTACTTC. The encoded protein is CATSRELGGYEQYF. The gene calls are TRBV15 and TRBJ2-7, with D perhaps TRBD1 (6 bases). The V and J ends lost 3 bases and 3 bases respectively, with 12 bases between them. The CDR3 totals 14 residues. CDR1 LNHNV and CDR2 YYDKDF come from the germline V gene (reference sequence).

The V call is TRBV28, the J call TRBJ2-7; weak D call: TRBD2 (5 bases). Germline CDR1 and CDR2: MDHEN and SYDVKM. This CDR3 contains 15 residues. The ends were cut back, 2 bases at V and 3 bases at J, with 14 bases in the middle. The CDR3, as DNA: TGTGCCAGCAGTTTAGCGGCTAGCCCCATCTACGAGCAGTACTTC. Translating it yields CASSLAASPIYEQYF.

This rearrangement joins TRBV7-2 to TRBJ2-6; 9 positions match TRBD1. With 4 bases clipped from V and 1 base from J, the junction kept 2 bases outside the gene matches. The CDR3 runs 16 residues. CDR1 and CDR2 (germline): SGHTA, FQGNSA. The CDR3 nucleotides read TGTGCCAGCAGCTCGGGACAGGGTTCTGGGGCCAACGTCCTGACTTTC. This translates into CASSSGQGSGANVLTF. Complete variable domain (other parts from reference TRBV7-2 and TRBJ2-6): GAGVSQSPSNKVTEKGKDVELRCDPISGHTALYWYRQSLGQGLEFLIYFQGNSAPDKSGLPSDRFSAERTGGSVSTLTIQRTQQEDSAVYLCASSSGQGSGANVLTFGAGSRLTVL.

This chain connects TRBV28 to TRBJ1-5; TRBD1 is a possible D gene (5 bases). The ends were cut back, 2 bases at V and 6 bases at J, with 11 bases in the middle. The V gene's germline CDR1 is MDHEN and CDR2 SYDVKM. CDR3 size: 14 residues. CDR3 sequence: CASSLTQGGQPQHF. CDR3 coding DNA: TGTGCCAGCAGTTTAACGCAGGGCGGTCAGCCCCAGCATTTT.

The rearrangement uses TRBV30 and TRBJ1-5, with TRBD1 matching over 7 bases. V shed 5 bases and J 6 bases; nucleotides not matched to a gene: 4. CDR1 GTSNPN and CDR2 SVGIG come from the germline V gene (reference sequence). The CDR3 extends over 12 amino acids. CDR3 sequence: CAWGPGGQPQHF. The CDR3 DNA follows: TGTGCCTGGGGACCAGGGGGTCAGCCCCAGCATTTT. Full variable domain (rest looked up from reference TRBV30 and TRBJ1-5): SQTIHQWPATLVQPVGSPLSLECTVEGTSNPNLYWYRQAAGRGLQLLFYSVGIGQISSEVPQNLSASRPQDRQFILSSKKLLLSDSGFYLCAWGPGGQPQHFGDGTRLSIL.

The CDR3 region has the DNA TGTGCCAGCAGTTTTCGGACTAGCGGGAGAGGTGGGTTAGATACGCAGTATTTT. Protein product: CASSFRTSGRGGLDTQYF. The chain has TRBV28 and TRBJ2-3; 13 bases match TRBD2. CDR1 and CDR2 (germline): MDHEN, SYDVKM. V shed 3 bases and J 5 bases; nucleotides not matched to a gene: 11. The CDR3 extends over 18 amino acids.

This clone has only one observation. The J gene is TRBJ2-2, the V gene TRBV30; TRBD2 is a possible D gene (5 bases). Between the trimmed V and J ends, which lost 3 bases and 7 bases, there was a span of 15 bases. Germline V CDR1 and CDR2: GTSNPN, SVGIG (reference sequence). The CDR3 consists of 14 residues. The DNA for the CDR3 is TGTGCCTGGAGCGCGGGCGGGCGGATCGGGGAGCTGTTTTTT. It codes for CAWSAGGRIGELFF.

CDR3 amino acids: CASSPTDRGTNTEAFF. CDR3 sequence (DNA): TGTGCCAGCAGCCCAACGGACAGGGGGACGAACACTGAAGCTTTCTTT. The rearrangement uses TRBV7-2 and TRBJ1-1, with 10 bases identical to TRBD1. There are 16 residues in the CDR3. Per germline, CDR1 SGHTA and CDR2 FQGNSA. Germline trimming cut 5 bases from V and 1 base from J; bases unmatched to any gene: 7.

CDR3 region: CASSFNRRETQYF. CDR3 nucleotides: TGTGCCAGCAGTTTCAACAGACGGGAGACCCAGTACTTC. The rearrangement joins TRBV28 to TRBJ2-5; D call uncertain. The V gene lost 3 bases and the J gene lost 5 bases, with 10 bases spanning the gap. Germline V gene data show CDR1 as MDHEN and CDR2 as SYDVKM. CDR3 length equals 13 residues.

The chain couples TRBV27 to TRBJ2-1, with 13 bases matching TRBD2. This CDR3 has 18 residues. The ends lost 6 bases at V and 5 bases at J; junction bases unmatched: 13. The germline V gene has CDR1 MNHEY and CDR2 SMNVEV (reference sequence). The CDR3 spells CASRAGLAGSESDNEQFF. Written as DNA, the CDR3 is TGTGCCAGCAGGGCGGGACTAGCGGGAAGCGAGTCGGACAATGAGCAGTTCTTC.

The chain has TRBV6-5 and TRBJ2-7; 7 bases map to TRBD2. Per germline, CDR1 MNHEY and CDR2 SVGAGI. The CDR3 is made up of 14 amino acids. The V and J ends lost 7 bases and 4 bases, in that order; junction bases with no gene match: 10. Here the CDR3 reads CASKAGDGVYEQYF. The CDR3 nucleotides are TGTGCCAGCAAGGCGGGAGATGGGGTATACGAGCAGTACTTC.

This chain joins TRBV6-6 and TRBJ2-7; weak D call: TRBD1 (6 bases). Per germline, CDR1 MNHNY and CDR2 SVGAGI (reference sequence). CDR3 length equals 12 residues. V lost 7 bases, J lost 6 bases, and 13 bases lay in between. Here the CDR3 DNA reads TGTGCCAGCAAGGACAGTCTCGGCGAGCAGTACTTC. As protein: CASKDSLGEQYF.

The J gene is TRBJ2-1, the V gene TRBV19; 7 nucleotides line up with TRBD1. This CDR3 is built from 10 residues. Germline CDR1 and CDR2: LNHDA and SQIVND (reference sequence). V dropped 9 bases and J dropped 15; count of bases not matched to a gene: 8. The CDR3 region has the DNA TGTGCCAGGAAGCTACAGGGGCCGTTCTTC. Translated: CARKLQGPFF. Supplemented by reference TRBV19 and TRBJ2-1, the full variable domain reads DGGITQSPKYLFRKEGQNVTLSCEQNLNHDAMYWYRQDPGQGLRLIYYSQIVNDFQKGDIAEGYSVSREKKESFPLTVTSAQKNPTAFYLCARKLQGPFFGPGTRLTVL.

The V gene is TRBV7-9, the J gene TRBJ2-3; D not resolved. This CDR3 has 12 amino acids. V was pared by 0 bases and J by 8 bases, with 6 bases between. The V gene's germline CDR1 is SEHNR and CDR2 FQNEAQ (reference sequence). The CDR3 nucleotides are TGTGCCAGCAGCTTAGCCGCAGGTACGCAGTATTTT. This sequence encodes CASSLAAGTQYF.

CDR3 nucleotides: TGTGCCATCAGTGACCGAGGGGTTCGATTCTACGAGCAGTACTTC. It is translated as CAISDRGVRFYEQYF. The genes are TRBV10-3 and TRBJ2-7, with D tentatively TRBD1 or TRBD2 (5 bases each). With 3 bases removed from V and 3 bases from J, the gap between germline ends came to 15 bases. The germline V gene encodes CDR1 ENHRY and CDR2 SYGVKD. The CDR3 is 15 amino acids.

This clone appeared a single time. The CDR3 protein is CASSQATGLASNEQFF. The CDR3, as DNA: TGTGCCAGCAGCCAAGCAACGGGACTAGCGTCTAATGAGCAGTTCTTC. The chain joins TRBV3-1 (or the pseudogene TRBV3-2) to TRBJ2-1; TRBD2 matches at 10 bases. Germline V lookup: CDR1 LGHDT, CDR2 YNNKEL (reference sequence). The CDR3 consists of 16 residues. V trimming: 1 base; J trimming: 7 bases; junction bases outside the gene matches: 7.

This chain joins TRBV25-1 and TRBJ2-6; D is perhaps TRBD2 (7 bases). CDR3 length: 18 amino acids. The germline gives CDR1 MGHDK, CDR2 SYGVNS. Trimming stripped 5 bases from V and 0 bases from J, with 17 bases between. CDR3 loop: CASSQGGGVASGANVLTF. The CDR3 nucleotides are TGTGCCAGCAGTCAGGGCGGGGGCGTCGCCTCTGGGGCCAACGTCCTGACTTTC.

The rearrangement uses TRBV28 and TRBJ1-1; D remains unclear. The V gene lost 3 bases and the J gene lost 0 bases, with 11 bases spanning the gap. CDR3 length equals 15 residues. Germline lookup yields CDR1 MDHEN and CDR2 SYDVKM. The DNA of the CDR3 is TGTGCCAGCAGTTTTCGAGGGCTCCTGAACACTGAAGCTTTCTTT. Amino acid sequence: CASSFRGLLNTEAFF.

The chain couples TRBV7-2 to TRBJ2-5, with D possibly being TRBD2 (5 bases). The germline V gene encodes CDR1 SGHTA and CDR2 FQGNSA. This CDR3 is built from 14 residues. Trimming pared 0 bases from V and 7 bases from J, leaving 12 bases between. CDR3 in amino acids: CASSLAVDSRTQYF. CDR3 coding DNA: TGTGCCAGCAGCTTAGCGGTGGACTCGAGGACCCAGTACTTC.

The rearrangement uses TRBV10-3 and TRBJ2-7, with TRBD2 identical over 13 bases. The CDR3 is 13 residues long. V shed 10 bases, J shed 5 bases, and the junction held 5 bases outside the gene matches. Germline CDR1 ENHRY, CDR2 SYGVKD. CDR3 loop: CASGTSGTNEQYF. CDR3 in DNA: TGTGCCAGCGGGACTAGCGGGACTAACGAGCAGTACTTC.

The V call is TRBV28, the J call TRBJ2-4, with a tentative D call TRBD1 (5 bases). CDR3 length: 14 amino acids. Germline V gene sequence: CDR1 MDHEN, CDR2 SYDVKM. Trimming stripped 6 bases from V and 6 bases from J, with 15 bases between. The CDR3 loop is CASSSGRERNIQYF. Here the CDR3 DNA reads TGTGCCAGCAGCAGTGGCAGGGAAAGAAACATTCAGTACTTC.

The CDR3 reads CASSRLPWNEQFF. In nucleotides, the CDR3 is TGTGCCAGCAGCCGACTCCCTTGGAATGAGCAGTTCTTC. The rearrangement joins TRBV6-4 to TRBJ2-1; D is unclear. Trimming removed 6 bases from V and 7 bases from J, with 13 bases in between. CDR3 length: 13 amino acids. Germline lookup yields CDR1 MRHNA and CDR2 SNTAGT.

The V call is TRBV6-2 or TRBV6-3, the J call TRBJ2-1; 7 bases fit TRBD2. The CDR3 contains 15 residues. Germline assignment: CDR1 MNHEY and CDR2 SVGEGT. V gave up 5 bases and J gave up 1 base; unmatched junction bases: 5. DNA for the CDR3: TGTGCCAGCAGTGCTACTAGCGTGTCCTACAATGAGCAGTTCTTC. Translating it yields CASSATSVSYNEQFF.

The CDR3 loop is CASSYGREGADTQYF. DNA of the CDR3: TGTGCCAGCAGTTACGGGAGGGAGGGGGCAGATACGCAGTATTTT. The chain joins TRBV27 to TRBJ2-3; 8 nucleotides align to TRBD2. Germline CDR1 reads MNHEY; CDR2 reads SMNVEV (reference sequence). CDR3 length equals 15 residues. Trimming at V came to 4 bases and at J to 4 bases, leaving 7 bases not matched to a gene.

The V and J genes are TRBV10-3 and TRBJ2-7; D ambiguous. The ends were cut back, 5 bases at V and 7 bases at J, with 15 bases in the middle. CDR3 length: 13 residues. The V gene's germline CDR1 is ENHRY and CDR2 SYGVKD. The CDR3 protein is CAISRGLGIEQYF. CDR3 DNA: TGTGCCATCAGTCGAGGTCTAGGGATTGAGCAGTACTTC.

This chain connects TRBV6-5 to TRBJ1-2; D is perhaps TRBD1 (5 bases). Germline lookup yields CDR1 MNHEY and CDR2 SVGAGI. CDR3 length: 12 residues. V was clipped by 6 bases and J by 2 bases, with 7 bases between them. The CDR3 sequence: CASRGLNYGYTF. The CDR3 DNA reads TGTGCCAGCAGGGGGCTAAACTATGGCTACACCTTC.